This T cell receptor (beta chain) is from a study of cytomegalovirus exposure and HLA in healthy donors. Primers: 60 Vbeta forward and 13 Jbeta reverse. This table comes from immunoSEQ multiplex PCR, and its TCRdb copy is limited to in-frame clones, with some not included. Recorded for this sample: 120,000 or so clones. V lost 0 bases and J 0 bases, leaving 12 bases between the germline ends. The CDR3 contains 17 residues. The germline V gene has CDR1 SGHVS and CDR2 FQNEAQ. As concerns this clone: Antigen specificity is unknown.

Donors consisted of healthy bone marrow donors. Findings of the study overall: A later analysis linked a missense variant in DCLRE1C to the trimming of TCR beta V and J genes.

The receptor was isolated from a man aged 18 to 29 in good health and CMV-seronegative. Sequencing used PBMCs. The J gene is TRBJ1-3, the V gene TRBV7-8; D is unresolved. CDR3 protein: CASSLAGPGLSGNTIYF. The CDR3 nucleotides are TGTGCCAGCAGCTTAGCGGGCCCAGGACTCTCTGGAAACACCATATATTTT.